This T cell receptor beta chain was identified during a study of STAT5B mutations in CD4+ large granular lymphocyte leukemia. General study points: Top patient clones used TRBV06 genes more often: 8/27 versus 2/35 in controls.

A word on this clone: Its antigen is not known.

As processed by the authors: The detection floor for productive clonotype frequency was 2.59 x 10-5. The table came from immunoSEQ multiplex PCR; TCRdb's copy has only in-frame clones and leaves some out. The V and J calls and clone size come from that table; D and trimming were worked out from the DNA. The sample has tens of thousands of clones, over 75% seen once; the top ten hold less than 1.5%. The germline CDR1 and CDR2 sequences are SGHTS and YDEGEE. The V end was cut by 5 bases, the J end by 3 bases, with 9 bases between. This CDR3 comprises 14 residues. The sequencing sample was made of CD4+ T cells from blood buffy coats. This receptor was taken from a human donor in good health. The chain couples TRBV5-8 to TRBJ2-6; D is undetermined. CDR3 coding DNA: TGTGCCAGCAGTTTCGGTGGTGGGGCCAACGTCCTGACTTTC. It translates to CASSFGGGANVLTF.